These T cell receptor beta chains were read from a single sample in a study of Graves' ophthalmopathy and Graves' hyperthyroidism. TCRdb processed the multiplex PCR reads anew with MiXCR; each CDR3 protein has one entry. The data contain about 700,000 distinct CDR3 sequences, about two fifths of them singletons. Sequencing used peripheral blood. These receptor sequences come from an adult man with Graves' ophthalmopathy. Both conserved end residues are part of each CDR3. D genes are given only for firm matches. The size entry is marked missing in some rows and otherwise reads once, few, many or a size class.

size,D,V,J,CDR3,DNA
-,TRBD1,TRBV29-1,TRBJ1-2,CSVTGSDGYTF,TGCAGCGTGACAGGGTCGGATGGCTACACCTTC
-,-,TRBV10-3,TRBJ1-2,CAISELGPGGYTF,TGTGCCATCAGTGAGCTCGGGCCTGGTGGCTACACCTTC
-,-,TRBV6-4,TRBJ1-5,CAVLPGDQPQHF,TGTGCCGTACTCCCGGGGGACCAGCCCCAGCATTTT
many,-,TRBV7-2,TRBJ2-5,CASSAGAPGLPKETQYF,TGTGCCAGCAGCGCGGGGGCCCCGGGACTACCGAAAGAGACCCAGTACTTC
many,-,TRBV5-8,TRBJ1-6,CASSLDTNNSPLHF,TGTGCCAGCAGCTTGGACACGAATAATTCACCCCTCCACTTT
-,TRBD2,TRBV11-1,TRBJ2-5,CASSSSRRLAGDSRDQETQYF,TGTGCCAGCAGCTCATCGCGAAGACTAGCGGGGGATTCGAGGGACCAAGAGACCCAGTACTTC
once,TRBD1,TRBV2,TRBJ2-5,CASQGAGETQYF,TGTGCCAGTCAGGGGGCCGGGGAGACCCAGTACTTC
few,-,TRBV30,TRBJ2-7,CAWSFQGGEQYF,TGTGCCTGGTCTTTCCAGGGGGGCGAGCAGTACTTC
many,TRBD1,TRBV9,TRBJ2-7,CASSVGDSNYEQYF,TGTGCCAGCAGCGTAGGGGACAGCAACTACGAGCAGTACTTC
-,TRBD1,TRBV7-9,TRBJ1-3,CASSPGTGGLHGNTIYF,TGTGCCAGCAGCCCCGGGACAGGGGGCTTACATGGAAACACCATATATTTT
-,TRBD1,TRBV29-1,TRBJ1-4,CSPGRGEKLFF,TGCAGCCCGGGCAGGGGGGAAAAACTGTTTTTT
few,-,TRBV5-8,TRBJ2-5,CASSSGSRETQYF,TGTGCCAGCAGCTCGGGATCGCGAGAGACCCAGTACTTC
few,-,TRBV4-1,TRBJ1-4,CASSQEDGNEKLFF,TGCGCCAGCAGCCAAGAAGATGGAAATGAAAAACTGTTTTTT
-,-,TRBV5-1,TRBJ1-1,CASSLQSTNTEASF,TGCGCCAGCAGCTTGCAATCGACTAACACTGAAGCTTCCTTT
few,TRBD2,TRBV11-2,TRBJ2-2,CASKKLAGTGELFF,TGTGCCAGCAAAAAACTAGCGGGTACGGGGGAGCTGTTTTTT
many,-,TRBV7-8,TRBJ1-1,CASSVQQGNTEAFF,TGTGCCAGCAGCGTCCAACAGGGTAACACTGAAGCTTTCTTT
many,-,TRBV4-3,TRBJ2-5,CASSQDSGRGGQETQYF,TGCGCCAGCAGCCAAGATAGTGGGCGGGGTGGACAAGAGACCCAGTACTTC
many,-,TRBV20-1,TRBJ1-5,CSAAGEFNQPQHF,TGCAGTGCGGCAGGGGAATTCAATCAGCCCCAGCATTTT
once,TRBD1,TRBV19,TRBJ1-5,CASSTTGGVYSNQPQHF,TGTGCCAGTAGTACGACAGGGGGCGTTTATAGCAATCAGCCCCAGCATTTT
few,-,TRBV12-3/TRBV12-4,TRBJ1-4,CASSLSQGYEKLFF,TGTGCCAGCAGTTTAAGTCAGGGATATGAAAAACTGTTTTTT
-,TRBD1,TRBV5-6,TRBJ1-2,CASSSFDRERNGYTF,TGTGCCAGCAGCTCCTTTGACAGGGAGCGCAATGGCTACACCTTC
few,TRBD1,TRBV10-3,TRBJ1-2,CASRKTGVPSSGYTF,TGTGCCAGCAGAAAAACAGGGGTACCGTCCTCTGGCTACACCTTC
many,-,TRBV7-2,TRBJ1-2,CASSLRAAIDYGYTF,TGTGCCAGCAGCTTAAGGGCCGCTATCGACTATGGCTACACCTTC
-,-,TRBV7-9,TRBJ2-1,CASTFRGDKQFF,TGTGCCAGCACCTTTCGGGGCGATAAGCAGTTCTTC
-,-,TRBV7-3,TRBJ2-5,CASSLTPGETQYF,TGTGCCAGCAGCCTAACCCCAGGGGAGACCCAGTACTTC
few,-,TRBV20-1,TRBJ2-5,CSAIGVGGDQETQYF,TGCAGTGCTATTGGGGTTGGGGGTGATCAAGAGACCCAGTACTTC
few,-,TRBV27,TRBJ1-2,CASSFRSARSNYGYTF,TGTGCCAGCAGTTTCCGTTCGGCGCGCAGCAACTATGGCTACACCTTC
-,-,TRBV10-3,TRBJ1-5,CAISEWGRYNQPQHF,TGTGCCATCAGTGAGTGGGGACGGTACAATCAGCCCCAGCATTTT
many,-,TRBV7-9,TRBJ2-7,CASSLATYEQYF,TGTGCCAGCAGCTTAGCCACCTACGAGCAGTACTTC
-,-,TRBV12-3/TRBV12-4,TRBJ1-1,CASSLRGSIEAFF,TGTGCCAGCAGTTTACGGGGTTCCATTGAAGCTTTCTTT
-,-,TRBV29-1,TRBJ2-2,CSVLGAGELFF,TGCAGCGTTTTGGGGGCCGGGGAGCTGTTTTTT
many,-,TRBV19,TRBJ2-7,CASSIGFRGLSYEQYF,TGTGCCAGTAGTATTGGGTTTCGAGGTCTCTCCTACGAGCAGTACTTC
many,TRBD1,TRBV27,TRBJ1-2,CASSLGDSGYGYTF,TGTGCCAGCAGTTTAGGGGACAGCGGTTATGGCTACACCTTC
-,-,TRBV7-9,TRBJ2-3,CASSLDTTDTQYF,TGTGCCAGCAGCTTAGACACCACAGATACGCAGTATTTT
-,-,TRBV2,TRBJ1-5,CAWSALGVQPQHF,TGTGCCTGGAGTGCCCTCGGGGTGCAGCCCCAGCATTTT
-,TRBD2,TRBV2,TRBJ2-6,CASRRTSGGGANVLTF,TGTGCCAGCAGGCGGACTAGCGGGGGTGGGGCCAACGTCCTGACTTTC
many,-,TRBV7-9,TRBJ2-7,CASSSWDVSYEQYF,TGTGCCAGCAGCTCATGGGACGTCTCCTACGAGCAGTACTTC
many,TRBD1,TRBV10-3,TRBJ1-2,CAISEDRTGGSDGYTF,TGTGCCATCAGCGAAGATAGGACAGGGGGCAGCGATGGCTACACCTTC
-,-,TRBV12-3/TRBV12-4,TRBJ1-6,CASGFGGSYNSPLHF,TGTGCTAGTGGTTTTGGGGGCTCCTATAATTCACCCCTCCACTTT
-,-,TRBV2,TRBJ2-2,CASSYPVSGSPGELFF,TGTGCCAGCAGTTACCCGGTCAGCGGGTCCCCCGGGGAGCTGTTTTTT
many,-,TRBV2,TRBJ2-5,CASSGATVGQTQYF,TGTGCCAGCAGCGGGGCCACAGTCGGGCAGACCCAGTACTTC
many,-,TRBV12-3/TRBV12-4,TRBJ1-1,CASSTQGGTEAFF,TGTGCCAGCAGCACTCAAGGTGGCACTGAAGCTTTCTTT
many,-,TRBV3-1,TRBJ2-7,CASSQGGTYEQYF,TGCGCCAGCAGCCAGGGGGGGACCTACGAGCAGTACTTC
many,TRBD2,TRBV7-2,TRBJ2-2,CASRDPGLATTGELFF,TGTGCCAGCAGAGACCCGGGACTAGCGACGACCGGGGAGCTGTTTTTT
many,-,TRBV7-2,TRBJ2-5,CASRTSGTGNQETQYF,TGTGCCAGCAGGACATCGGGTACAGGGAACCAAGAGACCCAGTACTTC
few,-,TRBV7-2,TRBJ2-6,CASSQDVPGGGAGANVLTF,TGTGCCAGCAGCCAAGATGTACCAGGGGGAGGGGCTGGGGCCAACGTCCTGACTTTC
-,-,TRBV19,TRBJ1-1,CASSRLEKAFF,TGTGCCAGTAGTAGGTTGGAGAAGGCTTTCTTT
many,-,TRBV20-1,TRBJ1-6,CSAREESSYNSPLHF,TGCAGTGCTAGAGAGGAGAGCTCCTATAATTCACCCCTCCACTTT
-,-,TRBV11-2,TRBJ2-7,CASSQANSNYEQYF,TGTGCCAGCAGCCAAGCCAACAGCAACTACGAGCAGTACTTC